This TCR beta chain came from a study of cytomegalovirus exposure and HLA in healthy donors. On the study more broadly: The study's early data release held approximately 91 million unique TCRs from HLA-typed donors. Whole-study results and caveats: Three of the chains that were CMV-associated were confirmed in vitro to be specific for CMV antigens. A later analysis appeared to link common viral pathogens to several of the most significant clusters.

This clone occurred once. What it binds is not known. Germline values: CDR1 SGHTA, CDR2 FQGNSA. CDR3 length: 15 amino acids. The ends lost 5 bases at V and 2 bases at J; junction bases unmatched: 4. With 60 Vbeta and 13 Jbeta primers, the PCR was carried out. Some clones are missing from TCRdb's copy, which holds only in-frame ones; the method was immunoSEQ multiplex PCR. The repertoire has around 40,000 clones, 55% to 75% of them found once; the top ten carry roughly 18%. The sequencing input was PBMCs. This clonotype was sampled from a man aged 50-59 years in good health and CMV-seropositive. The chain employs TRBV7-2 and TRBJ2-5; TRBD1 matches 11 bases. CDR3 in DNA: TGTGCCAGCAGCACCCGGGACAGGGGGCAAGAGACCCAGTACTTC. It is translated as CASSTRDRGQETQYF.